The next 27 T cell receptor beta chains were all read from a single sample in a study of lymphopenia after photon versus proton radiotherapy. Sequencing was performed with immunoSEQ multiplex PCR; in TCRdb, only in-frame clones are kept and a portion is missing. Of over 40,000 clones in the sample, more than 85% were seen once. Sequenced here: peripheral blood, sampled from a patient treated with photon-based radiotherapy. These receptors were taken from a woman in her forties with cholangiocarcinoma.

This chain uses TRBV6-5 with TRBJ2-5, with TRBD1 matching over 9 bases. CDR1 and CDR2 (germline): MNHEY, SVGAGI. The length of the CDR3 is 15 residues. J was trimmed by 5 bases and V by 4 bases; bases with no gene match: 8. CDR3 sequence reads: CASSSGTGGGETQYF. The CDR3 coding sequence is TGTGCCAGCAGTTCGGGTACAGGGGGCGGCGAGACCCAGTACTTC.

The chain has TRBV19 and TRBJ2-7; D is undetermined. Trimming removed 2 bases from V and 1 base from J, with 9 bases in between. Germline V gives CDR1 LNHDA, CDR2 SQIVND (reference sequence). The CDR3 loop spans 14 amino acids. The CDR3 DNA reads as TGTGCCAGTAGTATAAGCCAGGTGTCCTACGAGCAGTACTTC. Its protein is CASSISQVSYEQYF.

This chain links TRBV2 with TRBJ2-1; D possibly corresponds to TRBD2 (6 bases). Germline CDR1 SNHLY, CDR2 FYNNEI. This CDR3 comprises 14 residues. The V and J ends lost 7 bases and 4 bases respectively, with 14 bases between them. The CDR3: CASKDGSGYNEQFF. CDR3 sequence (DNA): TGTGCCAGCAAGGACGGGAGTGGTTACAATGAGCAGTTCTTC. The complete variable domain, with remaining parts taken from reference TRBV2 and TRBJ2-1, reads EPEVTQTPSHQVTQMGQEVILRCVPISNHLYFYWYRQILGQKVEFLVSFYNNEISEKSEIFDDQFSVERPDGSNFTLKIRSTKLEDSAMYFCASKDGSGYNEQFFGPGTRLTVL.

Within the sample, this clone is medium-sized. The chain uses TRBV12-2 and TRBJ1-2; the table's D gene call, TRBD1, was not cross checked with the DNA. TRBV12-2 is deemed a pseudogene. The CDR3 has 14 amino acids. The CDR3 DNA is TGTGCAAGTCGCTTATGGACAGAGTTTTATGGCTACACCTTC. Its translation: CASRLWTEFYGYTF.

The CDR3 is CASSHLASDAESPGNTIYF. The CDR3 coding sequence is TGCGCCAGCAGTCACCTCGCGTCGGACGCAGAGTCGCCTGGAAACACCATATATTTT. The chain carries TRBV23-1 and TRBJ1-3; the D is unclear. TRBV23-1 is given ORF status, its function remaining uncertain. V was shortened by 3 bases and J by 2 bases, with 23 bases between the two germline ends. This CDR3 contains 19 residues.

The chain employs TRBV28 and TRBJ2-5; tentative D call: TRBD2 (5 bases). The germline V gene has CDR1 MDHEN and CDR2 SYDVKM. The CDR3 loop spans 14 amino acids. Trimming left V 1 base short and J 5 bases short, with 11 bases between. CDR3 bases: TGTGCCAGCAGTTTATTGGGGAGTCGGGAGACCCAGTACTTC. The encoded protein is CASSLLGSRETQYF.

This clone was seen a handful of times. The CDR3 coding sequence is TGTGCCAGCAGCTTTGGCAGGGTTAATGAAAAACTGTTTTTT. Amino acids: CASSFGRVNEKLFF. The V gene is TRBV5-8, the J gene TRBJ1-4, with a tentative D call TRBD1 (5 bases). The V gene's germline CDR1 is SGHTS and CDR2 YDEGEE. The CDR3 runs 14 residues. The ends were cut back, 2 bases at V and 4 bases at J, with 9 bases in the middle.

This rearrangement joins TRBV14 to TRBJ2-7; D not certain. V gave up 4 bases and J gave up 1 base, with 8 bases separating them. CDR3 length equals 13 residues. The germline V gene has CDR1 SGHDN and CDR2 FVKESK. The CDR3: CASSPPISYEQYF. CDR3 sequence (DNA): TGTGCCAGCAGCCCGCCAATTTCCTACGAGCAGTACTTC.

This clone has more than one count but fewer than ten. The chain employs TRBV28 and TRBJ2-7; TRBD1 might be the D (6 bases). Trimming cost V 6 bases and J 0 bases, with 15 bases left between them. The CDR3 is 15 residues long. CDR1 and CDR2 (germline): MDHEN, SYDVKM. The CDR3 is CASSPLTGSSYEQYF. DNA of the CDR3: TGTGCCAGCAGCCCCTTAACAGGGAGCTCCTACGAGCAGTACTTC.

The J gene is TRBJ1-2, the V gene TRBV6-1, with D uncertain. CDR3 length: 14 amino acids. V gave up 5 bases and J gave up 4 bases, with 14 bases separating them. The germline CDR1 and CDR2 sequences are MNHNS and SASEGT. The CDR3 DNA reads TGTGCCAGCAGTACACGCCAGAGCGTCTATGGCTACACCTTC. This sequence encodes CASSTRQSVYGYTF.

J is TRBJ1-5 and V is TRBV27; 10 bases are shared with TRBD1. There are 15 residues in the CDR3. V was pared by 5 bases and J by 6 bases, with 7 bases of the junction left unmatched. Germline lookup yields CDR1 MNHEY and CDR2 SMNVEV (reference sequence). The chain's CDR3 is CASSTAGQGSQPQHF. CDR3 coding DNA: TGTGCCAGCAGTACTGCGGGACAGGGGAGTCAGCCCCAGCATTTT.

The sample holds one count of this clone. The chain recombines TRBV11-2 with TRBJ2-7; D ambiguous. Between the trimmed V and J ends, which lost 2 bases and 0 bases, there was a span of 14 bases. The CDR3 length is 16 residues. Germline V lookup: CDR1 SGHAT, CDR2 FQNNGV. The CDR3 protein is CASSLNTGASSYEQYF. The CDR3 bases are TGTGCCAGCAGCTTAAATACCGGCGCGAGCTCCTACGAGCAGTACTTC.

The V gene is TRBV19, the J gene TRBJ2-1; TRBD1 aligns across 9 bases. The V gene's germline CDR1 is LNHDA and CDR2 SQIVND (reference sequence). CDR3 length equals 14 residues. V was clipped by 7 bases and J by 4 bases; unmatched bases: 5. The CDR3 loop reads CASTRDRAYNEQFF. As DNA, the CDR3 is TGTGCCAGTACCCGGGACAGGGCATACAATGAGCAGTTCTTC.

This clone showed up just once. Here the CDR3 DNA reads TGTGCCAGCAGCCACTTTACGAACACTGAAGCTTTCTTT. Translating it yields CASSHFTNTEAFF. This sequence joins TRBV6-5 and TRBJ1-1; D gene unclear. Trimming took 6 bases from V and 1 from J, leaving 9 bases between them. Germline CDR1 reads MNHEY; CDR2 reads SVGAGI. The CDR3 covers 13 residues.

The gene calls are TRBV6-1 and TRBJ2-3, with D tentatively TRBD1 or TRBD2 (5 bases each). The germline gives CDR1 MNHNS, CDR2 SASEGT. The CDR3 runs to 16 residues. V was shortened by 2 bases and J by 4 bases, with 16 bases between the two germline ends. CDR3 nucleotides: TGTGCCAGCAGTGAAACCGATTCGAGGGGCCCAGATACGCAGTATTTT. Amino acid sequence: CASSETDSRGPDTQYF.

This clone was seen only once. The chain couples TRBV6-1 to TRBJ1-1; D not certain. The V end was cut by 7 bases, the J end by 5 bases, with 8 bases between. Per the germline V gene, CDR1 is MNHNS and CDR2 is SASEGT. The CDR3 runs 11 residues. In DNA, the CDR3 is TGTGCCAGCAATCGCGTTACTGAAGCTTTCTTT. Translating it yields CASNRVTEAFF.

The gene calls are TRBV27 and TRBJ1-5; D unresolved. Germline CDR1 and CDR2: MNHEY and SMNVEV (reference sequence). There are 14 residues in the CDR3. V lost 8 bases and J 4 bases, leaving 15 bases between the germline ends. The CDR3 spells CASGRSPQNQPQHF. CDR3 bases: TGTGCCAGCGGGAGGTCGCCCCAAAATCAGCCCCAGCATTTT.

The chain recombines TRBV2 with TRBJ1-4; no clear D gene. Trimming left V 7 bases short and J 4 bases short, with 10 bases between. The germline V gene encodes CDR1 SNHLY and CDR2 FYNNEI. The CDR3 totals 13 residues. In DNA, the CDR3 is TGTGCCAGCAAGGGCTCGAGTAATGAAAAACTGTTTTTT. This translates into CASKGSSNEKLFF.

The rearrangement uses TRBV5-1 and TRBJ2-3; D is unclear. CDR1 SGHRS and CDR2 YFSETQ come from the germline V gene. This CDR3 region has 15 residues. Between the trimmed V and J ends, which lost 0 bases and 0 bases, there was a span of 8 bases. CDR3 sequence: CASSLGSSSTDTQYF. The CDR3 DNA reads TGCGCCAGCAGCTTGGGAAGTTCTAGCACAGATACGCAGTATTTT.

This clone has a handful of counts. The chain links TRBV5-1 to TRBJ2-7; 7 positions agree with TRBD2. This CDR3 has 16 amino acids. The germline V gene has CDR1 SGHRS and CDR2 YFSETQ. Trimming at V came to 4 bases and at J to 4 bases, leaving 14 bases not matched to a gene. The CDR3 DNA sequence: TGCGCCAGCAGCCCCGGGGGGAACAGTATTCGGTACGAGCAGTACTTC. Protein product: CASSPGGNSIRYEQYF.

The CDR3 reads CASSLAGDSNQPQHF. The CDR3, as DNA: TGCGCCAGCAGCTTGGCCGGCGATAGCAATCAGCCCCAGCATTTT. The V gene is TRBV5-1, the J gene TRBJ1-5; D not certain. The CDR3 runs 15 residues. V lost 0 bases to trimming and J lost 0 bases, with 7 bases between them. Germline CDR1 and CDR2: SGHRS and YFSETQ.

The rearrangement links TRBV7-3 to TRBJ2-7; D ambiguous. CDR1 is SGHTA and CDR2 is FQGTGA in the germline V gene. V was trimmed by 5 bases and J by 4 bases, leaving 6 bases between them. The CDR3 contains 11 residues. The CDR3 loop reads CASSPSYEQYF. The CDR3 nucleotides are TGTGCCAGCAGCCCAAGTTACGAGCAGTACTTC.

This chain joins TRBV2 and TRBJ2-3; the match to TRBD2 covers 11 bases. The germline V gene encodes CDR1 SNHLY and CDR2 FYNNEI. The CDR3 consists of 16 residues. Unmatched junction bases numbered 2, after V lost 0 bases and J lost 3 bases. CDR3 bases: TGTGCCAGCAGTGAAGCGTGGACTAGCGGGACAGATACGCAGTATTTT. Protein product: CASSEAWTSGTDTQYF.

J is TRBJ1-5 and V is TRBV7-3; 7 positions agree with TRBD1. The length of the CDR3 is 16 residues. The V and J ends lost 4 bases and 1 base, in that order; junction bases with no gene match: 7. The germline V gene has CDR1 SGHTA and CDR2 FQGTGA. The CDR3 DNA reads TGTGCCAGCAGCTCCCGTAACAGGGGAAGCAATCAGCCCCAGCATTTT. It yields the protein CASSSRNRGSNQPQHF.

The chain uses TRBV7-2 and TRBJ2-6, with D possibly being TRBD1 (6 bases). Germline V gives CDR1 SGHTA, CDR2 FQGNSA. Trimming cost V 0 bases and J 2 bases, with 8 bases left between them. This CDR3 has 16 residues. The CDR3: CASSLAGAAGANVLTF. The CDR3 DNA reads TGTGCCAGCAGCTTAGCGGGGGCGGCTGGGGCCAACGTCCTGACTTTC. Combining the CDR3 with reference TRBV7-2 and TRBJ2-6 gives the whole variable domain GAGVSQSPSNKVTEKGKDVELRCDPISGHTALYWYRQSLGQGLEFLIYFQGNSAPDKSGLPSDRFSAERTGGSVSTLTIQRTQQEDSAVYLCASSLAGAAGANVLTFGAGSRLTVL.

Comments on this clone: A far larger clone is just one base off, so this is likely a read error. The identical CDR3 is also encoded by other nucleotide sequences in the sample. This chain links TRBV7-9 with TRBJ2-5, with 10 bases fitting TRBD2. The V segment lost 4 bases and the J segment 3 bases; nucleotides outside the gene matches: 8. The CDR3 has 16 residues. Germline V gene data show CDR1 as SEHNR and CDR2 as FQNEAQ (reference sequence). CDR3 protein: CASSSPSGRGEETQYF. The CDR3 region has the DNA TGTGCCAGCAGCTCACCTAGCGGGAGAGGGGAAGAGACCCAGTACTTC.

The V call is TRBV30, the J call TRBJ1-4; the D is unclear. There are 14 residues in the CDR3. Germline assignment: CDR1 GTSNPN and CDR2 SVGIG (reference sequence). Trimming took off 0 bases at V and 3 bases at J, with 8 bases between the two ends. CDR3 protein: CAWSVGVPNEKLFF. The CDR3 region has the DNA TGTGCCTGGAGTGTGGGCGTTCCTAATGAAAAACTGTTTTTT.